The 29 T cell receptor beta chains listed next were all sequenced from one sample in a study of cytomegalovirus exposure and HLA in healthy donors. The PCR was carried out with 60 Vbeta primers and 13 Jbeta primers. This table comes from immunoSEQ multiplex PCR, and its TCRdb copy is limited to in-frame clones, with some not included. The sample contains approximately 140,000 clones, just under 85% of which appear only once. Sequencing used PBMCs. These receptors all stem from a middle-aged woman in good health and CMV-seronegative.

Worth noting for this clone: The junction differs from germline at one of its ends, possibly a read error. The rearrangement uses TRBV7-2 and TRBJ2-7, with no clear D. Looked up from germline, CDR1 is SGHTA and CDR2 is FQGNSA. The CDR3 totals 12 residues. CDR3 DNA: TGTGCCAGCAGCTTAGCTAGCTACGAGCAGTGCTTC. This codes for CASSLASYEQCF. The full variable domain, its missing parts supplied by reference TRBV7-2 and TRBJ2-7, is GAGVSQSPSNKVTEKGKDVELRCDPISGHTALYWYRQSLGQGLEFLIYFQGNSAPDKSGLPSDRFSAERTGGSVSTLTIQRTQQEDSAVYLCASSLASYEQCFGPGTRLTVT.

This clone was seen once. V usage is TRBV6-6 and J usage is TRBJ2-7, with TRBD1 as a possible D gene (6 bases). V was trimmed by 7 bases and J by 3 bases, leaving 16 bases between them. There are 14 residues in the CDR3. Germline CDR1 and CDR2: MNHNY and SVGAGI (reference sequence). The CDR3 sequence: CASTPQQGYYEQYF. DNA for the CDR3: TGTGCCAGCACCCCACAACAGGGATACTACGAGCAGTACTTC.

This chain connects TRBV13 to TRBJ2-4; unclear D gene. Germline lookup yields CDR1 PRHDT and CDR2 FYEKMQ (reference sequence). The V end was cut by 3 bases, the J end by 2 bases, with 8 bases between. The CDR3 runs 14 residues. CDR3 loop: CASSFSETKNIQYF. DNA for the CDR3: TGTGCCAGCAGCTTTTCGGAGACCAAAAACATTCAGTACTTC.

V is TRBV5-1 and J is TRBJ1-6; 7 bases line up with TRBD1. This CDR3 is 15 amino acids long. The V segment lost 4 bases and the J segment 7 bases; nucleotides outside the gene matches: 8. Germline CDR1 SGHRS, CDR2 YFSETQ. The CDR3 DNA is TGCGCCAGCAGCAACAAACAGGGGCCGAATTCACCCCTCCACTTT. It yields the protein CASSNKQGPNSPLHF. Full variable domain (remainder filled in from reference TRBV5-1 and TRBJ1-6): KAGVTQTPRYLIKTRGQQVTLSCSPISGHRSVSWYQQTPGQGLQFLFEYFSETQRNKGNFPGRFSGRQFSNSRSEMNVSTLELGDSALYLCASSNKQGPNSPLHFGNGTRLTVT.

This chain joins TRBV28 and TRBJ1-5; D is uncertain. V was clipped by 4 bases and J by 4 bases, with 20 bases between them. Per germline, CDR1 MDHEN and CDR2 SYDVKM. There are 17 residues in the CDR3. The CDR3: CASSYGLYSEQNQPQHF. The CDR3 region has the DNA TGTGCCAGCAGTTACGGACTGTATTCGGAACAAAATCAGCCCCAGCATTTT.

The chain joins TRBV4-3 to TRBJ2-7; D unclear. CDR1 and CDR2 (germline): LGHNA, YSLEER. This CDR3 has 14 residues. Trimming cost V 0 bases and J 4 bases, with 10 bases left between them. The CDR3 protein is CASSQDGVAYEQYF. As DNA, the CDR3 is TGCGCCAGCAGCCAAGATGGAGTGGCATACGAGCAGTACTTC.

This rearrangement joins TRBV4-3 to TRBJ1-4; TRBD1 is a possible D gene (6 bases). The V gene's germline CDR1 is LGHNA and CDR2 YSLEER. V dropped 4 bases and J dropped 6 bases, with 12 bases sitting between them. The CDR3 covers 14 residues. CDR3 nucleotides: TGCGCCAGCAGCCCCACCGGGACACATGAAAAACTGTTTTTT. Protein sequence: CASSPTGTHEKLFF.

This clone was counted between two and nine times. The chain combines TRBV6-5 with TRBJ2-7; D is uncertain. Germline CDR1 reads MNHEY; CDR2 reads SVGAGI. The V gene lost 0 bases and the J gene lost 6 bases, with 9 bases spanning the gap. CDR3 length: 13 amino acids. This CDR3 is CASSYSSWSEQYF. In DNA form, the CDR3 reads TGTGCCAGCAGTTACTCGAGTTGGTCCGAGCAGTACTTC.

This clone is a singleton in its sample. The V gene is TRBV5-6, the J gene TRBJ1-5, with a tentative D call TRBD1 (5 bases). The germline V and J ends were trimmed by 0 bases and 6 bases, with 16 bases remaining between them. CDR3 length equals 16 residues. Germline CDR1 is SGHDT and CDR2 is YYEEEE. DNA of the CDR3: TGTGCCAGCAGCTTGGCGGTTTCGGGGGAGGGTCAGCCCCAGCATTTT. This encodes CASSLAVSGEGQPQHF.

The rearrangement links TRBV5-1 to TRBJ2-5, with D perhaps TRBD2 (5 bases). V was clipped by 2 bases and J by 1 base, with 12 bases between them. Germline values: CDR1 SGHRS, CDR2 YFSETQ. The CDR3 spans 15 residues. DNA of the CDR3: TGCGCCAGCAGCTTCGGCGGGTCATCCCAAGAGACCCAGTACTTC. Encoded protein: CASSFGGSSQETQYF.

The chain is built from TRBV28 and TRBJ1-6; unclear D gene. V was trimmed by 7 bases and J by 5 bases, leaving 18 bases between them. This CDR3 spans 16 amino acids. From germline, CDR1 is MDHEN and CDR2 SYDVKM. The CDR3 DNA follows: TGTGCCAGCACAAAGGCCGGTCGGGGAAATAATTCACCCCTCCACTTT. It encodes CASTKAGRGNNSPLHF.

The V gene is TRBV7-9, the J gene TRBJ1-2; 8 bases are a match to TRBD1. This CDR3 is built from 18 residues. CDR1 and CDR2 (germline): SEHNR, FQNEAQ (reference sequence). The V segment lost 7 bases and the J segment 4 bases; nucleotides outside the gene matches: 20. The CDR3 DNA sequence: TGTGCCAGCACCACTAGTCACGACAGGGGAACTTTACCCTATGGCTACACCTTC. As protein: CASTTSHDRGTLPYGYTF. Full variable domain (outside the CDR3, taken from reference TRBV7-9 and TRBJ1-2): DTGVSQNPRHKITKRGQNVTFRCDPISEHNRLYWYRQTLGQGPEFLTYFQNEAQLEKSRLLSDRFSAERPKGSFSTLEIQRTEQGDSAMYLCASTTSHDRGTLPYGYTFGSGTRLTVV.

The V call is TRBV6-6, the J call TRBJ2-1; the match to TRBD1 covers 9 bases. The germline gives CDR1 MNHNY, CDR2 SVGAGI (reference sequence). Germline trimming cut 7 bases from V and 4 bases from J; bases unmatched to any gene: 2. The CDR3 has 13 residues. Here the CDR3 reads CASTDRGYNEQFF. CDR3 nucleotide sequence: TGTGCCAGCACCGACAGGGGGTACAATGAGCAGTTCTTC.

The V call is TRBV25-1, the J call TRBJ2-7; TRBD1 aligns across 9 bases. CDR3 size: 15 residues. Germline loops: CDR1 MGHDK, CDR2 SYGVNS. V was clipped by 7 bases and J by 4 bases; unmatched bases: 11. In DNA form, the CDR3 reads TGTGCCAGCACACCCCTGGGACAGGGAAGTTACGAGCAGTACTTC. It codes for CASTPLGQGSYEQYF.

This rearrangement joins TRBV6-1 to TRBJ2-5, with D tentatively TRBD1 (5 bases). This CDR3 has 14 amino acids. The germline V gene encodes CDR1 MNHNS and CDR2 SASEGT. Trimming took off 11 bases at V and 2 bases at J, with 18 bases between the two ends. CDR3 sequence (DNA): TGTGCCGCCAGGTACGATCAGGGACAAGAGACCCAGTACTTC. Its translation: CAARYDQGQETQYF.

The chain employs TRBV20-1 and TRBJ2-7; 7 bases are shared with TRBD1. The CDR3 is 11 residues long. Per germline, CDR1 DFQATT and CDR2 SNEGSKA (reference sequence). After removal of 5 bases from V and 6 bases from J, the junction contained 4 bases not matched to a gene. The CDR3 reads CSAWTGFEQYF. The CDR3 coding sequence is TGCAGTGCTTGGACAGGTTTCGAGCAGTACTTC.

This chain connects TRBV19 to TRBJ1-2; no firm D call. Trimming left V 2 bases short and J 6 bases short, with 10 bases between. The CDR3 is 13 amino acids. Germline V gives CDR1 LNHDA, CDR2 SQIVND (reference sequence). The CDR3 loop reads CASSINRLDGYTF. CDR3 in DNA: TGTGCCAGTAGTATAAACAGATTGGATGGCTACACCTTC.

The chain joins TRBV2 to TRBJ1-4, with TRBD1 as a possible D gene (5 bases). Deletions cut 6 bases from V and 5 bases from J, with 10 bases between. The CDR3 covers 13 residues. The V gene's germline CDR1 is SNHLY and CDR2 FYNNEI. The CDR3 DNA reads TGTGCCAGCAGGGACGGACAAAATGAAAAACTGTTTTTT. It yields the protein CASRDGQNEKLFF.

This clone was recorded only once. The rearrangement uses TRBV4-1 and TRBJ1-5; weak D call: TRBD1 (5 bases). Germline assignment: CDR1 MGHRA and CDR2 YSYEKL. V lost 0 bases and J 6 bases, leaving 9 bases between the germline ends. This CDR3 comprises 14 residues. The CDR3 DNA sequence: TGCGCCAGCAGCCAAGATCAGGGTGCTCAGCCCCAGCATTTT. Residues: CASSQDQGAQPQHF.

V and J are TRBV28 and TRBJ2-5; 10 bases fit TRBD2. The CDR3 is 13 amino acids. Per the germline V gene, CDR1 is MDHEN and CDR2 is SYDVKM. V dropped 6 bases and J dropped 5; count of bases not matched to a gene: 3. CDR3 in DNA: TGTGCCAGCAGAGAGGGACTAGCGGAGACCCAGTACTTC. Protein sequence: CASREGLAETQYF.

The chain couples TRBV9 to TRBJ2-2, with 9 positions matching TRBD2. In germline, CDR1 is SGDLS, CDR2 YYNGEE. The trim removed 0 bases at V and 4 bases at J, leaving 13 bases unmatched. The CDR3 contains 19 residues. The CDR3 reads CASSVATFFLAGSTGELFF. The CDR3 region has the DNA TGTGCCAGCAGCGTAGCTACGTTTTTCCTAGCGGGGTCCACCGGGGAGCTGTTTTTT.

This chain links TRBV19 with TRBJ2-5, with TRBD2 matching over 9 bases. CDR1 LNHDA and CDR2 SQIVND come from the germline V gene (reference sequence). The CDR3 is 17 amino acids. V shed 5 bases and J 5 bases; nucleotides not matched to a gene: 15. This CDR3 is CASSPHRAAGGGETQYF. DNA for the CDR3: TGTGCCAGTAGTCCCCATCGGGCTGCGGGAGGGGGTGAGACCCAGTACTTC.

CDR3 DNA: TGCGCCAGCAGCCGACAGCAGGAAAGCACAGATACGCAGTATTTT. This translates into CASSRQQESTDTQYF. The chain joins TRBV4-3 to TRBJ2-3, with D tentatively TRBD1 (5 bases). V lost 4 bases to trimming and J lost 0 bases, with 11 bases between them. The CDR3 runs to 15 residues. Per the germline V gene, CDR1 is LGHNA and CDR2 is YSLEER.

The chain links TRBV5-4 to TRBJ2-5; 7 bases are shared with TRBD2. This CDR3 contains 16 residues. CDR1 is SGHNT, CDR2 YYREEE, per germline (reference sequence). The ends lost 3 bases at V and 2 bases at J; junction bases unmatched: 10. The CDR3 sequence is CASSSKTSRNQETQYF. The CDR3 DNA is TGTGCCAGCAGCTCCAAGACTAGCCGAAATCAAGAGACCCAGTACTTC.

The J gene is TRBJ2-5, the V gene TRBV28, with D hard to call. V lost 3 bases and J lost 5, with 4 bases in between. The CDR3 has 11 amino acids. The V gene's germline CDR1 is MDHEN and CDR2 SYDVKM. The CDR3 region is CASSFEETQYF. The CDR3 DNA reads TGTGCCAGCAGTTTCGAGGAGACCCAGTACTTC.

The V call is TRBV21-1, the J call TRBJ1-3. TRBV21-1 represents a pseudogene. CDR3 size: 12 residues. CDR3 amino acids: CASNYSGNTIYF. The CDR3 region has the DNA TGTGCCAGCAACTACTCTGGAAACACCATATATTTT.

J is TRBJ1-2 and V is TRBV6-5; 11 positions agree with TRBD1. The CDR3 has 16 residues. The V segment lost 4 bases and the J segment 4 bases; nucleotides outside the gene matches: 8. Germline CDR1 and CDR2: MNHEY and SVGAGI. In DNA, the CDR3 is TGTGCCAGCAGTTTCGCGGACAGGGGGCGCAGCTATGGCTACACCTTC. Residues: CASSFADRGRSYGYTF.

The chain joins TRBV4-1 to TRBJ2-1, with 8 bases lining up with TRBD1. V trimming: 3 bases; J trimming: 2 bases; junction bases outside the gene matches: 3. The length of the CDR3 is 15 residues. Germline values: CDR1 MGHRA, CDR2 YSYEKL. The CDR3 sequence: CASSQDRVPYNEQFF. CDR3 nucleotide sequence: TGCGCCAGCAGCCAGGACAGGGTGCCCTACAATGAGCAGTTCTTC.

The chain links TRBV4-2 to TRBJ2-1; 9 bases map to TRBD2. V lost 1 base and J lost 7; bases outside the gene matches: 8. Germline V gene data show CDR1 as LGHNA and CDR2 as YNFKEQ. CDR3 length: 16 amino acids. CDR3 region: CASSQGPAGGINEQFF. The CDR3 DNA reads TGTGCCAGCAGCCAAGGACCAGCGGGAGGTATTAATGAGCAGTTCTTC.